Each of the 14 T cell receptor beta chains below was sequenced from the same sample in a study of blood T cell repertoires in COVID-19. Measured with immunoSEQ multiplex PCR; TCRdb has only the in-frame clones, and not every one. The sample has 200,000 to 250,000 clones, roughly nine tenths seen once. The sequenced sample was peripheral blood. All receptors come from a woman aged 50 to 60 with COVID-19, enrolled during active disease.

In this sample, this clone turned up many times. Other DNA sequences in the same sample also yield this CDR3. The gene calls are TRBV4-1 and TRBJ2-7; 14 nucleotides align to TRBD2. J gave up 4 bases and V 1 base, and 0 bases lay outside the gene matches. The CDR3 totals 15 residues. Germline CDR1 MGHRA, CDR2 YSYEKL. CDR3: CASSQGTSGGYEQYV. In DNA, the CDR3 is TGCGCCAGCAGCCAAGGGACTAGCGGGGGGTACGAGCAGTACGTC.

The V gene is TRBV4-1, the J gene TRBJ2-5; TRBD2 matches at 8 bases. Per germline, CDR1 MGHRA and CDR2 YSYEKL. Trimming removed 1 base from V and 1 base from J; junction bases left unmatched: 11. This CDR3 spans 18 amino acids. For the CDR3, the DNA is TGCGCCAGCAGCCAAGTCCCGGGACTAGAGGGGGGCCAAGAGACCCAGTACTTC. Encoded protein: CASSQVPGLEGGQETQYF.

This clone was found once. The chain carries TRBV2 and TRBJ1-2; 10 nucleotides match TRBD1. From germline, CDR1 is SNHLY and CDR2 FYNNEI. This CDR3 region has 14 residues. Trimming cost V 7 bases and J 8 bases; bases outside gene matches: 10. CDR3 nucleotides: TGTGCCAGCAAGGGGGACAGGGGCCCTGGGGGCTACACCTTC. Protein: CASKGDRGPGGYTF.

The chain carries TRBV11-2 and TRBJ2-1, with 7 bases matching TRBD1. V shed 7 bases, J shed 9 bases, and the junction held 12 bases outside the gene matches. Germline V gene lookup returns CDR1 SGHAT and CDR2 FQNNGV. CDR3 length equals 14 residues. CDR3 DNA sequence: TGTGCCAGCACCGTGAGCCCGGACAGGCGTGAGCAGTTCTTC. This sequence encodes CASTVSPDRREQFF.

The V gene is TRBV2, the J gene TRBJ2-2; 15 positions agree with TRBD2. The germline CDR1 and CDR2 sequences are SNHLY and FYNNEI. This CDR3 spans 16 amino acids. Trimming took 4 bases from V and 8 from J; bases not matched to a gene: 5. In DNA form, the CDR3 reads TGTGCCAGCAGTGGGACTAGCGGGGGGGCTTCTGGGGAGCTGTTTTTT. It is translated as CASSGTSGGASGELFF.

The sample holds one count of this clone. The rearrangement links TRBV27 to TRBJ2-2, with 10 positions matching TRBD2. CDR3 length: 18 amino acids. V shed 3 bases and J 1 base; nucleotides not matched to a gene: 8. Germline V gene lookup returns CDR1 MNHEY and CDR2 SMNVEV (reference sequence). The CDR3 sequence: CASSFSARLAGNTGELFF. The CDR3 nucleotides are TGTGCCAGCAGTTTCTCCGCCAGACTAGCGGGGAACACCGGGGAGCTGTTTTTT.

This sequence joins TRBV24-1 and TRBJ1-2, with 7 bases identical to TRBD1. From germline, CDR1 is KGHDR and CDR2 SFDVKD. This CDR3 has 15 amino acids. With V trimmed by 4 bases and J by 8 bases, 12 bases remained unmatched. The CDR3 spells CATSDPGQGERGYTF. CDR3 nucleotides: TGTGCCACCAGTGACCCGGGGCAGGGGGAAAGGGGCTACACCTTC.

The rearrangement links TRBV6-5 to TRBJ2-1; 7 bases are a match to TRBD1. This CDR3 has 14 amino acids. Trimming at V came to 6 bases and at J to 7 bases, leaving 9 bases not matched to a gene. Germline V gene lookup returns CDR1 MNHEY and CDR2 SVGAGI. The CDR3 DNA reads TGTGCCAGCAGACCGGGACAGAGCCCTAATGAGCAGTTCTTC. Protein product: CASRPGQSPNEQFF.

This sequence joins TRBV28 and TRBJ2-7; 10 bases agree with TRBD1. Germline CDR1 and CDR2: MDHEN and SYDVKM. The CDR3 length is 12 residues. Germline trimming cut 7 bases from V and 9 bases from J; bases unmatched to any gene: 6. The chain's CDR3 is CASTLDRGRQYF. The DNA of the CDR3 is TGTGCCAGCACTCTGGACAGGGGGAGGCAGTACTTC.

The J gene is TRBJ1-1, the V gene TRBV6-5, with D perhaps matching TRBD1 (5 bases). The CDR3 is made up of 13 amino acids. Trimming pared 2 bases from V and 7 bases from J, leaving 11 bases between. Per the germline V gene, CDR1 is MNHEY and CDR2 is SVGAGI. In DNA, the CDR3 is TGTGCCAGCAGTTACGGGGCAGCCCTTGAAGCTTTCTTT. Amino acids: CASSYGAALEAFF.

This clone was seen only a few times. V gene TRBV2 combines with J gene TRBJ1-2, with D maybe TRBD1 (6 bases). The CDR3 runs to 14 residues. The V end lost 0 bases, the J end lost 7 bases, and 12 bases lay between the germline ends. Per germline, CDR1 SNHLY and CDR2 FYNNEI. The CDR3 sequence: CASSEAGGAVGYTF. The CDR3 coding sequence is TGTGCCAGCAGTGAAGCTGGGGGGGCGGTTGGCTACACCTTC. Drawing the rest from reference TRBV2 and TRBJ1-2, the complete variable domain is EPEVTQTPSHQVTQMGQEVILRCVPISNHLYFYWYRQILGQKVEFLVSFYNNEISEKSEIFDDQFSVERPDGSNFTLKIRSTKLEDSAMYFCASSEAGGAVGYTFGSGTRLTVV.

Worth noting for this clone: This CDR3 is also generated by other DNA sequences in the sample. The rearrangement joins TRBV12-3 or TRBV12-4 to TRBJ1-1; no definite D call. The length of the CDR3 is 13 residues. Between the trimmed V and J ends, which lost 3 bases and 1 base, there was a span of 6 bases. CDR3 bases: TGTGCCAGCAGTTTGGGCCCGAACACTGAAGCTTTCTTT. Translating gives CASSLGPNTEAFF.

This clone has just one count. DNA of the CDR3: TGTGCCAGCAGCTCCCCATCTAGCGGGGGGTTCGATGAGCAGTTCTTC. It translates to CASSSPSSGGFDEQFF. This chain links TRBV7-8 with TRBJ2-1; 11 nucleotides align to TRBD2. The CDR3 totals 16 residues. Germline loops: CDR1 SGHVS, CDR2 FQNEAQ. V gave up 4 bases and J gave up 8 bases; unmatched junction bases: 10.

This clone was seen a handful of times. The chain recombines TRBV7-8 with TRBJ2-7, with 11 bases identical to TRBD2. V lost 2 bases and J lost 1; bases outside the gene matches: 1. The CDR3 is made up of 15 amino acids. The germline CDR1 and CDR2 sequences are SGHVS and FQNEAQ. The CDR3 nucleotides are TGTGCCAGCAGCTTAATAGCGGGGGGGTCCTACGAGCAGTACGTC. Residues: CASSLIAGGSYEQYV.